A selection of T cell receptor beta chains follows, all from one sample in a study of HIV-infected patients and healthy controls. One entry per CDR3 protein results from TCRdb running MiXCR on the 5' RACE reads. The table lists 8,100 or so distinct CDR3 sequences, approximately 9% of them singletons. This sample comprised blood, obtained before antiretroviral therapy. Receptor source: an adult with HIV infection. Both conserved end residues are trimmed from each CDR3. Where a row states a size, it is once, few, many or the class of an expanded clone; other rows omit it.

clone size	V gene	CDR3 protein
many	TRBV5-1	ASSSQGSTEAF
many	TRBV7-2	ASSLEGGRF
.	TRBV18	ASSPIIDQLEGGETQY
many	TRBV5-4	ASRLAGGAYEQY
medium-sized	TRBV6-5	ASSQGLAAYEQY
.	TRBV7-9	ASRPRVDTEAF
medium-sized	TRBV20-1	SASEGPPPDTQY
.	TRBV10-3	AILAGGLSNTGELF
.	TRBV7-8	ASSLEVGGLDTQY
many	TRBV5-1	ASSSPTSYNEQF
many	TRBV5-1	ASSQRTSGMSDEQF
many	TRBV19	ASSMPQRGTEAF
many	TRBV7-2	ASSFRTGGGTEAF
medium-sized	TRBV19	ASSPRDNQPQH
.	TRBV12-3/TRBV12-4	ASRLDTPGQPQH
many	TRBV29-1	SVEAERPYEQY
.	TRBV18	ASRRVQETQY
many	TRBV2	ASRSLAGYEQY
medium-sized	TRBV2	ASNPPGYEQY
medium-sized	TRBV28	ASSPPDRGLSDTQY
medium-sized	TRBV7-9	ASSSTSKGEQF
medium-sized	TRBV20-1	SAYSPDTQY